Following are 22 T cell receptor beta chains from one sample sequenced in a study of chemoradiotherapy in HPV16-positive cancers. The table came from immunoSEQ multiplex PCR; TCRdb's copy has only in-frame clones and leaves some out. The sample shows some 32,000 clones, about 91% of them seen only once. Sequenced material: blood, taken from a patient who underwent chemoradiotherapy. These receptors came from a human donor with HPV-associated anogenital cancer.

This chain connects TRBV29-1 to TRBJ2-5; D not certain. The CDR3 loop spans 15 amino acids. The ends were cut back, 5 bases at V and 4 bases at J, with 20 bases in the middle. Germline loops: CDR1 SQVTM, CDR2 ANQGSEA. CDR3 region: CSVTFGSLHRETQYF. DNA for the CDR3: TGCAGCGTTACTTTCGGCAGTCTTCATCGAGAGACCCAGTACTTC.

V is TRBV6-1 and J is TRBJ2-7; D remains unclear. Between the trimmed V and J ends, which lost 6 bases and 5 bases, there was a span of 14 bases. CDR1 and CDR2 (germline): MNHNS, SASEGT. CDR3 length equals 13 residues. CDR3 protein: CASRESIRDEQYF. The CDR3 bases are TGTGCCAGCAGGGAAAGTATCCGGGACGAGCAGTACTTC.

This clone has only one observation. An end of the junction does not agree with germline; a read error may underlie this. The V and J genes are TRBV6-6 and TRBJ1-5; no reliable D call. The CDR3 extends over 12 amino acids. In germline, CDR1 is MNHNY, CDR2 SVGAGI (reference sequence). The CDR3 DNA reads as TGTGCCAGCAGTCAAAGCATTCAGCCCCAGCATTTT. Translated: CASSQSIQPQHF.

The J gene is TRBJ1-2, the V gene TRBV11-2; D may be TRBD1 (5 bases). Per the germline V gene, CDR1 is SGHAT and CDR2 is FQNNGV. The length of the CDR3 is 16 residues. Trimming stripped 3 bases from V and 1 base from J, with 15 bases between. CDR3 protein: CASSFQGTRRNYGYTF. DNA of the CDR3: TGTGCCAGCAGCTTTCAAGGGACGCGTCGTAACTATGGCTACACCTTC.

The chain links TRBV30 to TRBJ1-3; D gene unclear. From germline, CDR1 is GTSNPN and CDR2 SVGIG (reference sequence). The CDR3 contains 13 residues. V lost 3 bases to trimming and J lost 4 bases, with 10 bases between them. The CDR3 coding sequence is TGTGCCTGGAGCTCACTACGGGGAAACACCATATATTTT. Translated, it gives CAWSSLRGNTIYF.

A word on this clone: A much bigger clone sits one base away, suggesting this may be a read error. Other DNA sequences in the sample encode the same CDR3. V usage is TRBV28 and J usage is TRBJ1-1; no firm D call. Trimming shortened V by 4 bases and J by 1 base, and 1 base separated the two germline ends. Germline-derived CDR1 and CDR2 are MDHEN and SYDVKM. This CDR3 is 11 amino acids long. The CDR3 loop reads CASSSNTEAFF. CDR3 in DNA: TGTGCCAGCAGTTCGAACACTGAAGCTTTCTTT.

This chain links TRBV19 with TRBJ1-2; 8 positions match TRBD1. The ends lost 4 bases at V and 8 bases at J; junction bases unmatched: 12. Germline-derived CDR1 and CDR2 are LNHDA and SQIVND (reference sequence). CDR3 length equals 15 residues. The CDR3 region has the DNA TGTGCCAGTAGTAAAGACAGGGGAGGCGTAGACGGCTACACCTTC. Translated: CASSKDRGGVDGYTF.

V and J are TRBV6-6 and TRBJ1-2; D is uncertain. CDR1 and CDR2 (germline): MNHNY, SVGAGI (reference sequence). The V end lost 4 bases, the J end lost 4 bases, and 16 bases lay between the germline ends. CDR3 size: 15 residues. This CDR3 is CASSSTGAPSYGYTF. The CDR3 DNA is TGTGCCAGCAGTTCCACGGGAGCCCCTAGCTATGGCTACACCTTC.

V and J are TRBV18 and TRBJ1-1, with D maybe TRBD1 (5 bases). CDR3 length: 14 residues. Germline CDR1 reads KGHSH; CDR2 reads LQKENI. Trimming removed 0 bases at V and 4 bases at J, with 9 bases between. This CDR3 is CASSPPGESTEAFF. CDR3 coding DNA: TGTGCCAGCTCACCACCAGGGGAGAGCACTGAAGCTTTCTTT.

The V call is TRBV19, the J call TRBJ1-1; D not certain. The germline CDR1 and CDR2 sequences are LNHDA and SQIVND (reference sequence). This CDR3 has 13 residues. Trimming cost V 10 bases and J 4 bases, with 16 bases left between them. CDR3 sequence (DNA): TGTGCCACCACTTCGTCGATGGGCACTGAAGCTTTCTTT. Its protein product is CATTSSMGTEAFF.

The rearrangement joins TRBV6-1 to TRBJ1-2; D call uncertain. The CDR3 has 10 residues. Germline CDR1 MNHNS, CDR2 SASEGT. The V end lost 6 bases, the J end lost 3 bases, and 2 bases lay between the germline ends. CDR3 protein: CASRDYGYTF. CDR3 nucleotide sequence: TGTGCCAGCAGGGACTATGGCTACACCTTC.

Comment on this clone: Sequence at one end of the junction differs from germline and may be a read error. CDR3 residues: CASSVAGGGNQPQHF. CDR3 coding DNA: TGTGCCAGCAGCGTAGCTGGGGGAGGCAATCAGCCCCAGCATTTT. The chain employs TRBV7-8 and TRBJ1-5, with D perhaps TRBD1 (5 bases). The germline V gene encodes CDR1 SGHVS and CDR2 FQNEAQ. The CDR3 totals 15 residues.

The chain combines TRBV7-9 with TRBJ1-5; unclear D gene. There are 14 residues in the CDR3. The germline V gene has CDR1 SEHNR and CDR2 FQNEAQ (reference sequence). V lost 0 bases and J lost 0, with 3 bases in between. The CDR3 is CASSLANSNQPQHF. In DNA form, the CDR3 reads TGTGCCAGCAGCTTAGCGAATAGCAATCAGCCCCAGCATTTT.

The chain recombines TRBV19 with TRBJ1-1, with D hard to call. Trimming cost V 7 bases and J 11 bases, with 14 bases left between them. Germline V gives CDR1 LNHDA, CDR2 SQIVND (reference sequence). The CDR3 contains 11 residues. CDR3 DNA sequence: TGTGCCAGTACTGACTGGAGGAGGGCTTTCTTT. Its translation: CASTDWRRAFF.

The chain joins TRBV10-3 to TRBJ2-1; the match to TRBD1 covers 8 bases. The CDR3 is 16 amino acids. The V and J ends lost 0 bases and 10 bases, in that order; junction bases with no gene match: 11. Germline loops: CDR1 ENHRY, CDR2 SYGVKD. The CDR3 nucleotides are TGTGCCATCAGTGAGTCCAGGACAGGGACAATCAGGGAGCAGTTCTTC. Residues: CAISESRTGTIREQFF.

This clone was seen once. The chain joins TRBV28 to TRBJ1-5, with D possibly TRBD1 on 5 matching bases. Germline V gene sequence: CDR1 MDHEN, CDR2 SYDVKM. V was clipped by 2 bases and J by 5 bases, with 10 bases between them. The CDR3 loop spans 14 amino acids. CDR3 in amino acids: CASSLRQIDQPQHF. As DNA, the CDR3 is TGTGCCAGCAGTTTAAGACAGATAGATCAGCCCCAGCATTTT.

The chain uses TRBV27 and TRBJ1-2; D unclear. Germline V CDR1 and CDR2: MNHEY, SMNVEV (reference sequence). CDR3 length equals 15 residues. Trimming removed 5 bases at V and 0 bases at J, with 13 bases between. The CDR3 reads CASSGSWSSNYGYTF. The CDR3 DNA reads as TGTGCCAGCAGTGGGAGCTGGTCATCTAACTATGGCTACACCTTC.

The chain carries TRBV7-9 and TRBJ1-1, with D hard to call. From germline, CDR1 is SEHNR and CDR2 FQNEAQ (reference sequence). The CDR3 runs to 14 residues. Trimming removed 2 bases from V and 1 base from J, with 8 bases in between. CDR3 sequence (DNA): TGTGCCAGCAGCTTATCCCAGGAGAACACTGAAGCTTTCTTT. This sequence encodes CASSLSQENTEAFF.

The chain couples TRBV6-6 to TRBJ1-2; the D is unclear. Germline V gives CDR1 MNHNY, CDR2 SVGAGI (reference sequence). V was trimmed by 7 bases and J by 5 bases, leaving 20 bases between them. CDR3 length: 15 residues. The CDR3 DNA is TGTGCCAGCACCCACCGAAGGGAACCTCTATATGGCTACACCTTC. It specifies CASTHRREPLYGYTF.

J is TRBJ1-6 and V is TRBV14; D is possibly TRBD1 (5 bases). With 1 base removed from V and 15 bases from J, the gap between germline ends came to 13 bases. This CDR3 is built from 13 residues. Germline V CDR1 and CDR2: SGHDN, FVKESK. In DNA, the CDR3 is TGTGCCAGCAGCCAAGGGGAGGGGCTGGTCCTCCACTTT. It encodes CASSQGEGLVLHF.

The CDR3 region has the DNA TGTGCCAGCAGCACCTTAACAAGACCCTCTGGAAACACCATATATTTT. This translates into CASSTLTRPSGNTIYF. The V call is TRBV21-1, the J call TRBJ1-3. TRBV21-1 is termed a pseudogene. This CDR3 region has 16 residues.

Concerning this clone itself: One end of the junction does not line up with germline, which may come from a read error. The CDR3 DNA reads TGTGCCAGTAGTATAGAGATGACAGGGGGCTCGAACTTC. This sequence encodes CASSIEMTGGSNF. The chain has TRBV19 and TRBJ2-4; TRBD1 matches at 10 bases. Germline CDR1 is LNHDA and CDR2 is SQIVND (reference sequence). The length of the CDR3 is 13 residues. Complete variable domain (other parts from reference TRBV19 and TRBJ2-4): DGGITQSPKYLFRKEGQNVTLSCEQNLNHDAMYWYRQDPGQGLRLIYYSQIVNDFQKGDIAEGYSVSREKKESFPLTVTSAQKNPTAFYLCASSIEMTGGSNFGAGTRLSVL.